The 19 T cell receptor beta chains presented below share a single source sample, sequenced in a study of blood T cells in healthy people across ages. The authors ran a second PCR of about 7 to 12 cycles using a sample-barcoded 5' primer and a J-beta primer mix. TCRdb processed the 5' RACE reads anew with MiXCR; each CDR3 protein has one entry. The data contain 650,000 to 1,000,000 distinct CDR3 sequences, roughly 40% of them singletons. Sequenced input: blood. All receptors derive from a man younger than 35 in good health.

This clonotype was counted a few times. The chain uses TRBV11-1 and TRBJ2-3; the D is unclear. The germline V gene encodes CDR1 SGHAT and CDR2 FQDESV (reference sequence). Trimming cost V 1 base and J 5 bases, with 22 bases left between them. The CDR3 consists of 18 residues. CDR3 bases: TGTGCCAGCAGCTTAGGGCCCGCGTTCTTGGGGTTCGGAGATACGCAGTATTTT. Residues: CASSLGPAFLGFGDTQYF.

This clonotype was detected ten times or more. The chain has TRBV12-3 or TRBV12-4 and TRBJ2-3, with 7 bases fitting TRBD1. The ends lost 6 bases at V and 2 bases at J; junction bases unmatched: 11. CDR3 length equals 16 residues. CDR3 in amino acids: CASSLDRQGSTDTQYF. Here the CDR3 DNA reads TGTGCCAGCAGCCTAGACCGACAGGGATCCACAGATACGCAGTATTTT.

The chain joins TRBV5-1 to TRBJ1-1; D is ambiguous. Looked up from germline, CDR1 is SGHRS and CDR2 is YFSETQ. CDR3 length: 13 residues. V lost 0 bases, J lost 6 bases, and 9 bases lay in between. Here the CDR3 DNA reads TGCGCCAGCAGCTTGGAACCGGAAGCTGAAGCTTTCTTT. This translates into CASSLEPEAEAFF.

The table lists this clonotype with a few counts. The genes are TRBV5-1 and TRBJ1-1, with no clear D. Trimming cost V 6 bases and J 1 base, with 7 bases left between them. CDR1 is SGHRS, CDR2 YFSETQ, per germline. The length of the CDR3 is 12 residues. In nucleotides, the CDR3 is TGCGCCAGCAAAAATGGGAACACTGAAGCTTTCTTT. It specifies CASKNGNTEAFF. The full variable domain, with the rest looked up from reference TRBV5-1 and TRBJ1-1, is KAGVTQTPRYLIKTRGQQVTLSCSPISGHRSVSWYQQTPGQGLQFLFEYFSETQRNKGNFPGRFSGRQFSNSRSEMNVSTLELGDSALYLCASKNGNTEAFFGQGTRLTVV.

A remark on this clonotype: At one end, the junction sequence differs from germline, possibly due to a read error. The V call is TRBV7-2, the J call TRBJ2-3; 8 bases are a match to TRBD2. Germline CDR1 is SGHTA and CDR2 is FQGNSA. This CDR3 spans 17 amino acids. For the CDR3, the DNA is TGTGCCAGCAGCCTAACTCGCCCCGGGACTAGAACAGATACGCAATATTTT. It specifies CASSLTRPGTRTDTQYF.

Comments on this clonotype: A read error may explain this, as a much larger clone is one base away. V is TRBV7-2 and J is TRBJ2-1, with 11 bases lining up with TRBD2. The assigned J gene may be wrong: the sequence end matches TRBJ2-7 better. Germline loops: CDR1 SGHTA, CDR2 FQGNSA. The CDR3 covers 17 residues. In DNA, the CDR3 is TGTGCCAGCAGCTTAGCGCATAGCGGGGGGGCCTACAATGAGCAGTACTTC. This translates into CASSLAHSGGAYNEQYF.

The V gene is TRBV7-9, the J gene TRBJ2-4; TRBD1 is a possible D gene (6 bases). The J call is doubtful: the DNA matches TRBJ2-5 better. Germline V lookup: CDR1 SEHNR, CDR2 FQNEAQ (reference sequence). CDR3 length equals 14 residues. The CDR3 coding sequence is TGTGCCAGCAGGCTAGACAGGTGGGGGGAGACCCAGTACTTC. Protein: CASRLDRWGETQYF.

The CDR3: CSATTQGSPLHF. The CDR3 bases are TGCAGTGCGACAACACAGGGATCACCCCTCCACTTT. The V and J genes are TRBV20-1 and TRBJ1-6, with a possible D match to TRBD1 (6 bases). The germline V gene has CDR1 DFQATT and CDR2 SNEGSKA (reference sequence). This CDR3 has 12 amino acids. V lost 6 bases and J lost 10, with 13 bases in between.

The chain combines TRBV4-3 with TRBJ2-4; no clear D gene. The assigned J gene may be wrong: the sequence end matches TRBJ2-7 better. Germline V lookup: CDR1 LGHNA, CDR2 YSLEER. The CDR3 has 13 residues. CDR3 DNA: TGCGCCAGCAGCCAAGGACGAAGTGACGAGCAGTACTTC. The encoded protein is CASSQGRSDEQYF.

This clonotype was found many times. This chain connects TRBV12-3 or TRBV12-4 to TRBJ2-5, with D unresolved. The CDR3 loop spans 14 amino acids. V lost 3 bases and J lost 3, with 11 bases in between. CDR3: CASSFHGREETQYF. The CDR3 bases are TGTGCCAGCAGTTTTCACGGCAGAGAAGAGACCCAGTACTTC.

The chain has TRBV10-3 and TRBJ1-5; TRBD1 aligns across 11 bases. This CDR3 is 16 amino acids long. In germline, CDR1 is ENHRY, CDR2 SYGVKD. V shed 2 bases and J 7 bases; nucleotides not matched to a gene: 7. The DNA of the CDR3 is TGTGCCATCAGTGAGGGACAGGGGGCGCCCGGGCAGCCCCAGCATTTT. Its protein is CAISEGQGAPGQPQHF.

This clonotype was counted ten times or more. This rearrangement joins TRBV29-1 to TRBJ2-3; D is possibly TRBD1 (6 bases). V was clipped by 1 base and J by 2 bases, with 22 bases between them. Looked up from germline, CDR1 is SQVTM and CDR2 is ANQGSEA. This CDR3 has 18 amino acids. The CDR3 region has the DNA TGCAGCGTTGAAGGAACATACGACCAGGGGATTTACACAGATACGCAGTATTTT. It encodes CSVEGTYDQGIYTDTQYF.

A few counts support this clonotype. The chain carries TRBV9 and TRBJ2-1; 8 nucleotides align to TRBD1. Trimming at V came to 3 bases and at J to 8 bases, leaving 4 bases not matched to a gene. The germline gives CDR1 SGDLS, CDR2 YYNGEE. CDR3 length: 13 residues. The chain's CDR3 is CASSAQTGDEQFF. CDR3 DNA sequence: TGTGCCAGCAGCGCGCAGACAGGGGATGAGCAGTTCTTC.

The J gene is TRBJ2-3, the V gene TRBV6-2 or TRBV6-3; a weak D match, TRBD2 (5 bases). This CDR3 comprises 15 residues. Germline V lookup: CDR1 MNHEY, CDR2 SVGEGT. Trimming pared 4 bases from V and 6 bases from J, leaving 17 bases between. The CDR3 reads CASSLRAGRPDTQYF. CDR3 nucleotides: TGTGCCAGCAGTTTAAGGGCGGGCCGGCCGGATACGCAGTATTTT.

In its sample, this clonotype was seen many times. The chain couples TRBV12-3 or TRBV12-4 to TRBJ2-3; possible D gene TRBD2, 5 bases. This CDR3 spans 13 amino acids. V gave up 7 bases and J gave up 3 bases, with 11 bases separating them. The CDR3 DNA sequence: TGTGCCAGCACTAACCGAGGGACAGATACGCAGTATTTT. Protein sequence: CASTNRGTDTQYF.

This clonotype was detected ten times or more. The chain combines TRBV10-3 with TRBJ1-2; TRBD1 agrees at 9 bases. J was trimmed by 3 bases and V by 2 bases; bases with no gene match: 4. The CDR3 has 15 residues. Germline lookup yields CDR1 ENHRY and CDR2 SYGVKD. The CDR3 region is CAISEGTGGDYGYTF. In nucleotides, the CDR3 is TGTGCCATCAGTGAGGGTACAGGGGGCGACTATGGCTACACCTTC.

V gene TRBV20-1 combines with J gene TRBJ2-3, with 12 bases aligning to TRBD2. CDR3 size: 16 residues. Germline loops: CDR1 DFQATT, CDR2 SNEGSKA (reference sequence). The J segment lost 2 bases and the V segment lost 6 bases, leaving 9 bases of the junction unmatched. The CDR3: CSARRGLAGLTDTQYF. The CDR3 bases are TGCAGTGCCAGAAGAGGACTAGCGGGACTCACAGATACGCAGTATTTT.

Of note for this clonotype: One end of the junction does not line up with germline, which may come from a read error. This sequence joins TRBV4-2 and TRBJ2-3; possibly TRBD2 for D (7 bases). The CDR3 consists of 16 residues. CDR1 and CDR2 from the germline V gene are LGHNA and YNFKEQ. In nucleotides, the CDR3 is TGTGCCAGCAGCCAAGAAGGGCGGGGGCTCACAGGTACGCAGTATTTT. It translates to CASSQEGRGLTGTQYF.

A few counts support this clonotype. This rearrangement joins TRBV12-3 or TRBV12-4 to TRBJ2-1; 11 bases agree with TRBD2. CDR3 length: 17 residues. V dropped 3 bases and J dropped 1; count of bases not matched to a gene: 5. DNA of the CDR3: TGTGCCAGCAGTTTCTCACTAGCGGGGGTATCCTACAATGAGCAGTTCTTC. Its translation is CASSFSLAGVSYNEQFF.